This T cell receptor beta chain comes out of a study of blood T cell repertoires in COVID-19. Authors' processing steps: How many nucleated cells were present was estimated from reference gene primer amplification. Method: immunoSEQ multiplex PCR; TCRdb's copy keeps in-frame clones and lacks some. V, J and clone size derive from that table, while D and trimming were established from the DNA sequence. The table records some 90,000 clones, 87% of them present only once. The CDR3 sequence is 14 residues long. Germline CDR1 reads SNHLY; CDR2 reads FYNNEI. The ends lost 7 bases at V and 8 bases at J; junction bases unmatched: 13.

This sequence originates from a woman aged 60-70 years with COVID-19, enrolled during active disease. The chain joins TRBV2 to TRBJ1-2, with 7 bases lining up with TRBD1. The sample taken for sequencing was peripheral blood. The CDR3 sequence: CASTDRRDSGGYTF. The CDR3 DNA sequence: TGTGCCAGCACCGACCGCCGGGACAGCGGCGGCTACACCTTC.